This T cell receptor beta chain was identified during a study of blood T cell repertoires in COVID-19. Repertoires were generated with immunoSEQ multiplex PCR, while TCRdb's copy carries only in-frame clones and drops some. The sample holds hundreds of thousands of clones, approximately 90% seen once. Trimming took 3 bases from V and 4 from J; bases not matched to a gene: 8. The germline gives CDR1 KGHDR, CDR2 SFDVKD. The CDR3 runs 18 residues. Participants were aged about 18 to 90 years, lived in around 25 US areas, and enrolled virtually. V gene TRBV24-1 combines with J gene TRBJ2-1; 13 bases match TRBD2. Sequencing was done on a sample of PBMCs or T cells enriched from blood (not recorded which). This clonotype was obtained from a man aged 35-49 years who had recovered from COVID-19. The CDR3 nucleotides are TGTGCCACCAGTGATGAACCGGGACTAGCGGGAAGGTACAATGAGCAGTTCTTC. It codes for CATSDEPGLAGRYNEQFF.